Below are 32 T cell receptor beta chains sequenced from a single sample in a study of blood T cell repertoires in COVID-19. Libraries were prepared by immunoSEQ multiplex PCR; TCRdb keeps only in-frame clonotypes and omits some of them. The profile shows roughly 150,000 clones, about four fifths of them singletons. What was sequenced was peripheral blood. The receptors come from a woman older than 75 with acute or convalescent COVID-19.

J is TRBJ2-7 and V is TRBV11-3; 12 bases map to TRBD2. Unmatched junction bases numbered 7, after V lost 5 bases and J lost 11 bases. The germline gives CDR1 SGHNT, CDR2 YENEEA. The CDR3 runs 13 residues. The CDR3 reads CASSPRLAGEEYF. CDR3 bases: TGTGCCAGCAGCCCAAGACTAGCGGGGGAGGAGTACTTC.

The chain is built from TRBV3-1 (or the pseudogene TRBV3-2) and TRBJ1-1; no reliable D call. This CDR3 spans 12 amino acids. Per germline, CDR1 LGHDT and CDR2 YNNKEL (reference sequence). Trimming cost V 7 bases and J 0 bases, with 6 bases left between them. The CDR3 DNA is TGTGCCAGCACGGGTGTGAACACTGAAGCTTTCTTT. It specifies CASTGVNTEAFF.

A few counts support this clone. The CDR3 loop reads CASSLGLAGSQETQYF. The CDR3, as DNA: TGTGCCAGCAGTCTAGGACTAGCGGGGTCCCAAGAGACCCAGTACTTC. This rearrangement joins TRBV2 to TRBJ2-5; 12 bases are shared with TRBD2. Trimming removed 5 bases from V and 1 base from J; junction bases left unmatched: 5. The length of the CDR3 is 16 residues. Germline CDR1 reads SNHLY; CDR2 reads FYNNEI.

Here the CDR3 DNA reads TGTGCCAGCAGCGCGGACCGGGACAAAACCCTCCACTTT. It codes for CASSADRDKTLHF. V usage is TRBV9 and J usage is TRBJ1-6, with D possibly matching TRBD1 (6 bases). Trimming cost V 3 bases and J 14 bases, with 15 bases left between them. CDR1 is SGDLS, CDR2 YYNGEE, per germline. The CDR3 extends over 13 amino acids.

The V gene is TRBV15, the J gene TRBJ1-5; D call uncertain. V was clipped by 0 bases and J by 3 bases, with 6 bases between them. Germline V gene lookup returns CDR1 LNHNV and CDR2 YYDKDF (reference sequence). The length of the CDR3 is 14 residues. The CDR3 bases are TGTGCCACCAGCAGAGATCCGGTCAATCAGCCCCAGCATTTT. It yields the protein CATSRDPVNQPQHF.

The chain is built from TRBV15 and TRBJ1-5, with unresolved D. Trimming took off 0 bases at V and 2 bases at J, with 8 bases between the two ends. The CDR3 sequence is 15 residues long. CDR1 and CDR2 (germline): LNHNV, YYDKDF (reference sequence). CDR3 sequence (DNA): TGTGCCACCAGCAGAGATATGGGAGGCAATCAGCCCCAGCATTTT. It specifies CATSRDMGGNQPQHF.

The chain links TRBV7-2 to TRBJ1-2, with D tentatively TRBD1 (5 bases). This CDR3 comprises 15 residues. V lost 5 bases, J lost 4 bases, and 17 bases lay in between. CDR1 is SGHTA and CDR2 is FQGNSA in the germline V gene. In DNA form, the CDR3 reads TGTGCCAGCAGCCCTTCCCCCGCCAGGGCCTATGGCTACACCTTC. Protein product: CASSPSPARAYGYTF.

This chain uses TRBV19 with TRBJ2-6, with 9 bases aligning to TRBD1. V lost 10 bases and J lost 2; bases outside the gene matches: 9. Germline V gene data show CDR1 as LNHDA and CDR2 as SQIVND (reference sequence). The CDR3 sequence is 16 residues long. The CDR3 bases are TGTGCCACCCTCCCCAGGACAGGGGCTGGGGCCAACGTCCTGACTTTC. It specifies CATLPRTGAGANVLTF.

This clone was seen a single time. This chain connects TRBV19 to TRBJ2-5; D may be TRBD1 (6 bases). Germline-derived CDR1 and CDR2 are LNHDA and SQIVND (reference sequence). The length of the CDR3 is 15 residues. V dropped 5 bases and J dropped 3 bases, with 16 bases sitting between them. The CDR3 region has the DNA TGTGCCAGTAGTCACACCGGACAGAGAAAAGAGACCCAGTACTTC. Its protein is CASSHTGQRKETQYF.

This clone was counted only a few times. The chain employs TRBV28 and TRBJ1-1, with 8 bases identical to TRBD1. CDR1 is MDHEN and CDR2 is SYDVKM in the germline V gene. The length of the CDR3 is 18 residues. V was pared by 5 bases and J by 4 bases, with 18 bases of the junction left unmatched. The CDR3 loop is CASSTRWGQVLVGTEAFF. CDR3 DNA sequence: TGTGCCAGCAGTACCAGATGGGGACAGGTCCTTGTGGGCACTGAAGCTTTCTTT.

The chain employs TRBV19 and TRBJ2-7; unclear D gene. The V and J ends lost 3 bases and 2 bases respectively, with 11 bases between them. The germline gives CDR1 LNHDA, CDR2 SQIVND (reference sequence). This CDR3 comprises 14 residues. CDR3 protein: CASSIGQATYEQYF. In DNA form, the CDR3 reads TGTGCCAGTAGTATTGGGCAGGCTACCTACGAGCAGTACTTC.

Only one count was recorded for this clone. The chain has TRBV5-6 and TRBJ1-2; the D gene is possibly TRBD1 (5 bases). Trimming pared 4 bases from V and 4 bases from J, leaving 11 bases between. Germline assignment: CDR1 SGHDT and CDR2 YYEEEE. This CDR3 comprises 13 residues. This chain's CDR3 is CASSPQGGYGYTF. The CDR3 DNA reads TGTGCCAGCAGCCCGCAGGGAGGCTATGGCTACACCTTC.

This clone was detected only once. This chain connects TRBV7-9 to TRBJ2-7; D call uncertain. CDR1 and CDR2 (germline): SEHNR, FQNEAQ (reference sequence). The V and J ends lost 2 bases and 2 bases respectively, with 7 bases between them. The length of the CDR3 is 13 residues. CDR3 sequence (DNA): TGTGCCAGCAGCTTAACGAGCACCTACGAGCAGTACTTC. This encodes CASSLTSTYEQYF.

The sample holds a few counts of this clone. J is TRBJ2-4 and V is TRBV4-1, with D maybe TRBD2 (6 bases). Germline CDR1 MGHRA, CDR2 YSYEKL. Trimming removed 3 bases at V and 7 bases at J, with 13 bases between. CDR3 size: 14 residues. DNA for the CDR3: TGCGCCAGCAGCCATGCCGGAGGGGAGAACATTCAGTACTTC. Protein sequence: CASSHAGGENIQYF.

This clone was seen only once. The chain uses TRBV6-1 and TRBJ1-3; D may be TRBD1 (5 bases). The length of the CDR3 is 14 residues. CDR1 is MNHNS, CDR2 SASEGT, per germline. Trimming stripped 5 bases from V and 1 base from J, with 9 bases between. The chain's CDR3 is CASSSGISGNTIYF. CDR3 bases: TGTGCCAGCAGTTCAGGGATATCTGGAAACACCATATATTTT.

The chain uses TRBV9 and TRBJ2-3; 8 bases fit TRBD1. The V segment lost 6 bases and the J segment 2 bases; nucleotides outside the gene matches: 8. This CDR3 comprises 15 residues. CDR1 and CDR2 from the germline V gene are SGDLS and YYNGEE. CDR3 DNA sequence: TGTGCCAGCACGTCGGACAGGGAGGTCACAGATACGCAGTATTTT. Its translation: CASTSDREVTDTQYF.

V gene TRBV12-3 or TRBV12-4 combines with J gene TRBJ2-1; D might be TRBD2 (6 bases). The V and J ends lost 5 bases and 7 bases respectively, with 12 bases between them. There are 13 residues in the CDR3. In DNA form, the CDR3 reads TGTGCCAGCAGTACGCGGAGGGGTAATGAGCAGTTCTTC. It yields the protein CASSTRRGNEQFF.

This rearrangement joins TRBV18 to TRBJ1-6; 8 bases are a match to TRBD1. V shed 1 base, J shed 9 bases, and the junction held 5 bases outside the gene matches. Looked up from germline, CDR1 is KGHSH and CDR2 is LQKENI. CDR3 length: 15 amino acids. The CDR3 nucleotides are TGTGCCAGCTCACCACGGACAGGGACAGCTTCACCCCTCCACTTT. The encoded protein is CASSPRTGTASPLHF.

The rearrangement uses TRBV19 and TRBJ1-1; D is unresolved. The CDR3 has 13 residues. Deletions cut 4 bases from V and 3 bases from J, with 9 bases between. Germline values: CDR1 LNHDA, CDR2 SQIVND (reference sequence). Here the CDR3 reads CASSRTSDTEAFF. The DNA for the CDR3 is TGTGCCAGTAGTAGGACTTCGGACACTGAAGCTTTCTTT. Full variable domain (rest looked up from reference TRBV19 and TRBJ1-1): DGGITQSPKYLFRKEGQNVTLSCEQNLNHDAMYWYRQDPGQGLRLIYYSQIVNDFQKGDIAEGYSVSREKKESFPLTVTSAQKNPTAFYLCASSRTSDTEAFFGQGTRLTVV.

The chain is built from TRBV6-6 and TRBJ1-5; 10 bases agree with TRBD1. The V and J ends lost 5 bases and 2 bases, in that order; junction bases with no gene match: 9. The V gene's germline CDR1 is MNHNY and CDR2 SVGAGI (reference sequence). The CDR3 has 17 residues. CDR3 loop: CASSPLGDRGGNQPQHF. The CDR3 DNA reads TGTGCCAGCAGTCCCTTGGGGGACAGGGGAGGCAATCAGCCCCAGCATTTT.

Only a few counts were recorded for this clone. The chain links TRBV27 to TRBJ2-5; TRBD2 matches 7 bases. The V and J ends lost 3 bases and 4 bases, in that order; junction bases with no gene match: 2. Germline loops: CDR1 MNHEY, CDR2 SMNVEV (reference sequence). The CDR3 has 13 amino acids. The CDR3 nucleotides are TGTGCCAGCAGTTTCTCGGGGGGAGAGACCCAGTACTTC. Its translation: CASSFSGGETQYF.

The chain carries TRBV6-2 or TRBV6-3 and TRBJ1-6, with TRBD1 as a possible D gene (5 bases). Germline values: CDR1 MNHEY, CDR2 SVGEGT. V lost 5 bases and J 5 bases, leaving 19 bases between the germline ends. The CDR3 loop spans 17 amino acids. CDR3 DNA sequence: TGTGCCAGCAGTGACCTCGGGCCACGGGGGGATAATTCACCCCTCCACTTT. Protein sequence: CASSDLGPRGDNSPLHF.

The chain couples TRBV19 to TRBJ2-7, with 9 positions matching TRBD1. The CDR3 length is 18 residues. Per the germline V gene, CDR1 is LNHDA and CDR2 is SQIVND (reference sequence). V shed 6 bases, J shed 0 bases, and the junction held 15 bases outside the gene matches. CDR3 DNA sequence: TGTGCCAGTAGCCCCGCAGACATCGGACAGGGGTACTCCTACGAGCAGTACTTC. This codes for CASSPADIGQGYSYEQYF.

As DNA, the CDR3 is TGTGCCAGCAGTTCACCGGGGGGAAGTAATTCACCCCTCCACTTT. Amino acid sequence: CASSSPGGSNSPLHF. The rearrangement joins TRBV6-2 or TRBV6-3 to TRBJ1-6, with D possibly being TRBD1 (5 bases). Germline V gene data show CDR1 as MNHEY and CDR2 as SVGEGT. Trimming left V 4 bases short and J 6 bases short, with 13 bases between. CDR3 size: 15 residues.

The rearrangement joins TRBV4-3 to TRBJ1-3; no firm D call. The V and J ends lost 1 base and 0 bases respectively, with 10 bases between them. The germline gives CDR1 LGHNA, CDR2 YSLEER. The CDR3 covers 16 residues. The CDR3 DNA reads TGCGCCAGCAGCCAAGTAGTAGGGAGCTCTGGAAACACCATATATTTT. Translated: CASSQVVGSSGNTIYF.

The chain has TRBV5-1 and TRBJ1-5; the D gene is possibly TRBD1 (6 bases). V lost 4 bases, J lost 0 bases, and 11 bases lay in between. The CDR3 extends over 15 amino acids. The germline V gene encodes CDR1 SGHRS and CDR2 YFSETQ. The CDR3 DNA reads TGCGCCAGCAGCCCGGGGACATATAGCAATCAGCCCCAGCATTTT. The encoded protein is CASSPGTYSNQPQHF.

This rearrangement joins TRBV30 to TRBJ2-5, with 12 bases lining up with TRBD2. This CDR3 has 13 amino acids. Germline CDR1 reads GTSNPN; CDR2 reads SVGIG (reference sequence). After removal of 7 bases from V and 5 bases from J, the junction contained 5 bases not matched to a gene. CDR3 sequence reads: CASTSGGLETQYF. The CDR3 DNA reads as TGTGCCTCCACTAGCGGGGGGTTGGAGACCCAGTACTTC.

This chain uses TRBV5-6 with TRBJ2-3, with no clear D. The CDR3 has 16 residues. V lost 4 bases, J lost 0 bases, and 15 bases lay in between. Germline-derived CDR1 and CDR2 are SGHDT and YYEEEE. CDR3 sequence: CASSRPGAPSTDTQYF. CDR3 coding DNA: TGTGCCAGCAGCCGCCCGGGTGCCCCTAGCACAGATACGCAGTATTTT.

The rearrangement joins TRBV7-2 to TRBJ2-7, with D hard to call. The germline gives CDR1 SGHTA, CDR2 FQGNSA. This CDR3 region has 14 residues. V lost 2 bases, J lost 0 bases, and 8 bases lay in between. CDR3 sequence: CASSLLGLSYEQYF. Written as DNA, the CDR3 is TGTGCCAGCAGCTTACTGGGCCTCTCCTACGAGCAGTACTTC.

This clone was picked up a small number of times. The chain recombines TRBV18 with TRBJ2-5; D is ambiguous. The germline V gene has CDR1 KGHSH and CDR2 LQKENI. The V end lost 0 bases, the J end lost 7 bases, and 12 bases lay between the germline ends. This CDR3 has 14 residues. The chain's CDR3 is CASSPPSSPRTQYF. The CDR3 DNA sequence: TGTGCCAGCTCACCACCGAGCTCCCCTCGGACCCAGTACTTC.

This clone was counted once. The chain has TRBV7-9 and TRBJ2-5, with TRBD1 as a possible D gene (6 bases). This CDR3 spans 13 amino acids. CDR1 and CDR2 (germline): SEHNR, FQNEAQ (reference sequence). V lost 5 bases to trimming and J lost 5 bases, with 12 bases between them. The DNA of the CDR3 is TGTGCCAGCAGCCGGACAGCCGGGGAGACCCAGTACTTC. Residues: CASSRTAGETQYF.

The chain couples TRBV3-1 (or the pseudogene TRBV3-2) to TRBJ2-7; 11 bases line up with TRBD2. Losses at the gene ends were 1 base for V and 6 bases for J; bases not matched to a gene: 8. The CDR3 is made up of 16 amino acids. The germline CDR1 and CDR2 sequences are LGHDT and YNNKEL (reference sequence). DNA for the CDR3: TGTGCCAGCAGCCAAGCGGAACTAGCGGGAGTTGGCGAGCAGTACTTC. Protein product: CASSQAELAGVGEQYF.